Listed below are T cell receptor beta chains from one sample, sequenced in a study of CD8+CD57+ T cells in acquired aplastic anemia. TCRdb re-called the reads through MiXCR, storing one row per CDR3 protein. The top ten clones hold 8.5% to 10% of a sample with around 200,000 distinct CDR3 sequences, just under 50% of them seen once. The sequenced sample was sorted CD4+, CD8+, or CD8+CD57+ T cells (not recorded which) from PBMCs. These receptor sequences come from a human donor with aplastic anemia. CDR3s include the opening cysteine and the closing phenylalanine or tryptophan. Fields, in order: D gene, J gene, V gene, clone size, CDR3 DNA, CDR3 protein. A D gene is named only where the DNA matches it firmly. Expanded clones are given a class, and other clones once, few, many or no size at all.

>TRBD1|TRBJ2-3|TRBV10-1|many
TGCGCCAGCAGTGGGGACAGGAGTGGAAATACGCAGTATTTT
CASSGDRSGNTQYF
>NA|TRBJ1-5|TRBV7-2|many
TGTGCCAGCAGCTTAGAATGGGGCCACGATCAGCCCCAGCATTTT
CASSLEWGHDQPQHF
>NA|TRBJ2-7|TRBV5-4|few
TGTGCCAGCAGCTACGCAGGGGAATGGGGCGAGCAGTACTTC
CASSYAGEWGEQYF
>TRBD1|TRBJ2-6|TRBV15|NA
TGTGCCACCAGCAGAGCTACCGGGACAGGAAGCTCTGGGGCCAACGTCCTGACTTTC
CATSRATGTGSSGANVLTF
>TRBD2|TRBJ2-3|TRBV25-1|NA
TGTGCCAGCAGTAAACTAGCGGAGGGCACAGATACGCAGTATTTT
CASSKLAEGTDTQYF
>NA|TRBJ2-7|TRBV10-1|many
TGCGCCAGCAGTGCGATGTGGGGGCCTTACTACGAGCAGTACTTC
CASSAMWGPYYEQYF
>NA|TRBJ2-6|TRBV10-3|NA
TGTGCCATCAGTGTAGGTCAGGGTAGGACTTCTGGGGCCAACGTCCTGACTTTC
CAISVGQGRTSGANVLTF
>TRBD1|TRBJ2-3|TRBV7-6|few
TGTGCCAGCAGCTTTACGACAGGGGACTTCACAGATACGCAGTATTTT
CASSFTTGDFTDTQYF
>NA|TRBJ1-2|TRBV19|NA
TGTGCCAGTAGTGTCAGTTCGGAAGCTAACTATGGCTACACCTTC
CASSVSSEANYGYTF
>NA|TRBJ1-6|TRBV20-1|many
TGCAGTGCTAGGGTCGGGCATAATTCACCCCTCCACTTT
CSARVGHNSPLHF
>NA|TRBJ1-6|TRBV7-2|NA
TGTGCCAGCAGCCCAACAGGGTATTCACCCCTCCACTTT
CASSPTGYSPLHF
>TRBD1|TRBJ2-7|TRBV5-1|many
TGCGCCAGCAGCCCGGACAGGCTCTACGAGCAGTACTTC
CASSPDRLYEQYF
>NA|TRBJ2-2|TRBV12-3/TRBV12-4|NA
TGTGCCAGCAGTTTAGCGGCAGGGCGGTCGACCGGGGAGCTGTTTTTT
CASSLAAGRSTGELFF
>NA|TRBJ1-2|TRBV2|NA
TGTGCCAGCAGTGACCAAACAGGGAAGGATGGCTACACCTTC
CASSDQTGKDGYTF
>TRBD1|TRBJ2-5|TRBV19|NA
TGTGCCAGTAGTCATGGACAGGCCCCGGAGACCCAGTACTTC
CASSHGQAPETQYF
>NA|TRBJ1-1|TRBV24-1|NA
TGTGCCAGCACGAAAAGAGGGACTGAGAACACTGAAGCTTGCTTT
CASTKRGTENTEACF
>NA|TRBJ2-1|TRBV2|NA
TGTGCCAGCTGGGATGCGGGCAATGAGCAGTTCTTC
CASWDAGNEQFF
>TRBD1|TRBJ1-2|TRBV6-5|few
TGTGCCAGCAGTTATTACGGGACAGGGAACTATGGCTACACCTTC
CASSYYGTGNYGYTF
>NA|TRBJ2-6|TRBV19|few
TGTGCCAGTAAAGGTGGCTTTGGGGCCAACGTCCTGACTTTC
CASKGGFGANVLTF
>TRBD1|TRBJ2-5|TRBV25-1|NA
TGTGCCAGCAGCTTCCGGACAGGCGAGACCCAGTACTTC
CASSFRTGETQYF
>NA|TRBJ2-5|TRBV5-1|many
TGCGCCAGCAGATTCAGCCCACAAGAGACCCAGTACTTC
CASRFSPQETQYF
>TRBD1|TRBJ2-4|TRBV11-1|NA
TGTGCCAGCAGCCCAGGGACAGCAGCCAAAAACATTCAGTACTTC
CASSPGTAAKNIQYF
>NA|TRBJ1-5|TRBV19|NA
TGTGCCAGTAGTATATGGGGCAATCAGCCCCAGCATTTT
CASSIWGNQPQHF
>NA|TRBJ1-2|TRBV2|many
TGTGCCAGCAGCGAAAGTCCCGGGGGCCCGAGGGATGGCTACACCTTC
CASSESPGGPRDGYTF
>NA|TRBJ2-7|TRBV20-1|many
TGCAGTGCCGTAGACCGGGGCATGTTAGGTTCCTACGAGCAGTACTTC
CSAVDRGMLGSYEQYF
>NA|TRBJ1-2|TRBV29-1|few
TGCAGCGTTAGAGCCGCCGAGACCTCATATGGCTACACCTTC
CSVRAAETSYGYTF
>NA|TRBJ1-5|TRBV2|NA
TGTGCCAGCAGTCAGGACGGCATCAATCAGCCCCAGCATTTT
CASSQDGINQPQHF